This record concerns one TCR beta chain sequence. The ends were cut back, 6 bases at V and 4 bases at J, with 4 bases in the middle. The CDR3 runs 10 residues. CDR1 is DFQATT and CDR2 is SNEGSKA in the germline V gene (reference sequence). The source of the sample is a study of blood T cell repertoires in COVID-19. Background on the study: Sites across the United States, Italy and Spain contributed samples from acute and convalescent COVID-19. In each case, the material was cDNA or gDNA derived from T cells, B-cell-depleted T cells, or PBMCs.

Assay: immunoSEQ multiplex PCR; the TCRdb copy retains only in-frame clones and omits some. The data contain about 180,000 clones, approximately 85% of them seen just once; the ten biggest clones take up 3% to 3.5%. J is TRBJ2-4 and V is TRBV20-1, with D hard to call. The receptor was isolated from a man between 60 and 75 years old with acute or convalescent COVID-19. Sequenced input: peripheral blood. CDR3 region: CSAGKNIQYF. As DNA, the CDR3 is TGCAGTGCCGGGAAAAACATTCAGTACTTC.